These 22 T cell receptor beta chains originate from one sample sequenced in a study of T cells in Graves' hyperthyroidism and ophthalmopathy (dated by TCRdb to about 2019). Library preparation employed multiplex PCR. Sequencing instrument: Illumina HiSeq 2000. The TCR beta CDR3 regions were amplified from RNA transcripts. A first-round RT-PCR of the TCR CDR3 used the HTBI primer set with the Qiagen OneStep RT-PCR kit. TCRdb itself trimmed the public reads at Q25 with fastp, ran MiXCR and retained productive beta chains. Every distinct CDR3 protein forms one entry, paired with its most common genes and DNA. Counted in this sample were under 700,000 distinct CDR3 sequences; over 15% of them appeared once. The ten top clones hold around 18% of the sample. Sequenced material: blood. The receptors here all came from a woman younger than 30 with Graves' hyperthyroidism.

This clonotype came up a few times. A much larger clone differs from this one at a single base, so this may be a read error. The gene calls are TRBV7-9 and TRBJ2-5, with 7 bases lining up with TRBD2. V was pared by 4 bases and J by 4 bases, with 6 bases of the junction left unmatched. Germline CDR1 SEHNR, CDR2 FQNEAQ (reference sequence). This CDR3 spans 14 amino acids. The DNA for the CDR3 is TGTGCCAGCAGCTCCGGACTAGGCCCAGAGACCCAGTACTTC. Its protein is CASSSGLGPETQYF.

This clonotype appeared many times. The V call is TRBV20-1, the J call TRBJ2-2; TRBD2 is a possible D gene (7 bases). This CDR3 has 20 residues. V was trimmed by 6 bases and J by 0 bases, leaving 29 bases between them. Looked up from germline, CDR1 is DFQATT and CDR2 is SNEGSKA (reference sequence). DNA of the CDR3: TGCAGTGCCGCCACCCCGGGGGCTAGCGGAAACCAGGCGAACACCGGGGAGCTGTTTTTT. This translates into CSAATPGASGNQANTGELFF.

This clonotype appeared many times. The chain links TRBV20-1 to TRBJ1-2; TRBD1 might be the D (5 bases). V lost 3 bases and J 3 bases, leaving 11 bases between the germline ends. Per germline, CDR1 DFQATT and CDR2 SNEGSKA (reference sequence). The CDR3 consists of 13 residues. CDR3 in amino acids: CSASQGPDYGYTF. In DNA, the CDR3 is TGCAGTGCTAGTCAGGGTCCTGACTATGGCTACACCTTC.

The chain links TRBV20-1 to TRBJ2-3, with D possibly being TRBD1 or TRBD2 (5 bases each). Per germline, CDR1 DFQATT and CDR2 SNEGSKA (reference sequence). V was cut by 3 bases and J by 3 bases, with 13 bases left in between. The CDR3 has 14 amino acids. Here the CDR3 reads CSASGAGETDTQYF. CDR3 DNA sequence: TGCAGTGCTAGTGGGGCCGGGGAGACAGATACGCAGTATTTT.

The J gene is TRBJ2-5, the V gene TRBV6-5; either TRBD1 or TRBD2 may supply D (5 bases each). The length of the CDR3 is 13 residues. Per the germline V gene, CDR1 is MNHEY and CDR2 is SVGAGI. Trimming removed 0 bases at V and 14 bases at J, with 16 bases between. This CDR3 is CASSYSKLRDQYF. DNA of the CDR3: TGTGCCAGCAGTTACTCTAAACTACGGGACCAATACTTC.

As for this clonotype: This could be a read error, since a much larger clone is one nucleotide away. This chain links TRBV10-1 with TRBJ2-1, with D possibly TRBD1 on 5 matching bases. This CDR3 comprises 16 residues. Per the germline V gene, CDR1 is WNHNN and CDR2 is SYGVQD (reference sequence). The V end was cut by 3 bases, the J end by 10 bases, with 22 bases between. CDR3 sequence reads: CASSEYVQDNSYEQFF. The CDR3 DNA sequence: TGCGCCAGCAGTGAATATGTTCAGGACAACTCCTACGAGCAGTTCTTC.

This clonotype has a count of ten or more. The rearrangement uses TRBV18 and TRBJ2-7, with TRBD2 matching 7 bases. The V segment lost 2 bases and the J segment 7 bases; nucleotides outside the gene matches: 8. The CDR3 length is 14 residues. Germline assignment: CDR1 KGHSH and CDR2 LQKENI. The DNA for the CDR3 is TGTGCCAGCTCACCAACTCTAGCGGAGGGAGAGCAGTACTTC. Its translation: CASSPTLAEGEQYF.

In its sample, this clonotype was seen many times. The gene calls are TRBV18 and TRBJ1-2, with 7 nucleotides matching TRBD1. There are 15 residues in the CDR3. Germline assignment: CDR1 KGHSH and CDR2 LQKENI. Germline trimming cut 3 bases from V and 0 bases from J; bases unmatched to any gene: 4. The chain's CDR3 is CASSPGQAANYGYTF. CDR3 DNA sequence: TGTGCCAGCTCACCCGGACAGGCCGCTAACTATGGCTACACCTTC.

The CDR3 DNA reads as TGTGCCAGCACCGTTAGCGGAAACTACGAGCAGTACTTC. Protein: CASTVSGNYEQYF. The chain is built from TRBV28 and TRBJ2-7; tentatively, D is TRBD2 (6 bases). CDR1 and CDR2 from the germline V gene are MDHEN and SYDVKM. V was pared by 7 bases and J by 3 bases, with 13 bases between. The CDR3 extends over 13 amino acids.

This clonotype was seen only a few times. The rearrangement links TRBV19 to TRBJ1-5; TRBD1 might be the D (5 bases). The CDR3 consists of 14 residues. Germline V lookup: CDR1 LNHDA, CDR2 SQIVND (reference sequence). With 6 bases removed from V and 3 bases from J, the gap between germline ends came to 12 bases. The DNA of the CDR3 is TGTGCCAGTAGCCACACACAGGACAATCAGCCCCAGCATTTT. It codes for CASSHTQDNQPQHF.

This clonotype was recorded at least ten times. The rearrangement links TRBV7-8 to TRBJ2-3; 11 positions agree with TRBD2. CDR1 is SGHVS, CDR2 FQNEAQ, per germline. The J segment lost 7 bases and the V segment lost 6 bases, leaving 21 bases of the junction unmatched. The CDR3 runs 19 residues. CDR3 loop: CASSLPPLAGGPKGYTQYF. The CDR3, as DNA: TGTGCCAGCAGTCTCCCTCCCTTAGCGGGGGGGCCGAAGGGATATACGCAGTATTTT.

The sample holds a few counts of this clonotype. The gene calls are TRBV25-1 and TRBJ1-2; 7 nucleotides line up with TRBD1. Trimming cost V 6 bases and J 5 bases; bases outside gene matches: 9. The germline V gene has CDR1 MGHDK and CDR2 SYGVNS. This CDR3 spans 14 amino acids. CDR3 in amino acids: CASSLGTAIYGYTF. DNA of the CDR3: TGTGCCAGCAGCCTAGGGACAGCCATTTATGGCTACACCTTC.

In regard to this clonotype: A single base separates this from a much larger clone, so it may be a read error. This chain connects TRBV19 to TRBJ2-5; D assignment may be TRBD1 or TRBD2 (5 bases each). CDR1 and CDR2 from the germline V gene are LNHDA and SQIVND (reference sequence). The CDR3 contains 17 residues. The CDR3, as DNA: TGTGCCGGTAGTATAGATGGGTTTCGGGACGGAGAAGAGACCCAGTACTTC. It translates to CAGSIDGFRDGEETQYF.

In this sample, this clonotype turned up many times. The chain carries TRBV5-6 and TRBJ2-3, with D unclear. The CDR3 has 16 residues. V was cut by 0 bases and J by 8 bases, with 19 bases left in between. CDR1 is SGHDT, CDR2 YYEEEE, per germline. The CDR3: CASSLVKGTPPGTQYF. CDR3 nucleotides: TGTGCCAGCAGCTTGGTCAAAGGAACCCCGCCCGGTACGCAGTATTTT.

Only a few counts were recorded for this clonotype. The chain couples TRBV7-2 to TRBJ1-4; 7 nucleotides line up with TRBD1. The J segment lost 4 bases and the V segment lost 2 bases, leaving 4 bases of the junction unmatched. The CDR3 extends over 15 amino acids. CDR1 SGHTA and CDR2 FQGNSA come from the germline V gene. CDR3 protein: CASSLRGLGNEKLFF. The CDR3 region has the DNA TGTGCCAGCAGCTTAAGGGGGCTGGGTAATGAAAAACTGTTTTTT.

This clonotype appeared many times. The chain carries TRBV20-1 and TRBJ2-7; the D gene is possibly TRBD2 (5 bases). CDR3 length equals 13 residues. Per the germline V gene, CDR1 is DFQATT and CDR2 is SNEGSKA (reference sequence). Trimming cost V 3 bases and J 7 bases, with 16 bases left between them. In nucleotides, the CDR3 is TGCAGTGCTAGGGCGGAAGGAGGCGGAGAGCAGTACTTC. It translates to CSARAEGGGEQYF.

This clonotype has a count of ten or more. V gene TRBV3-1 combines with J gene TRBJ2-7; D gene ambiguous. The CDR3 has 11 residues. Per germline, CDR1 LGHDT and CDR2 YNNKEL (reference sequence). The ends were cut back, 2 bases at V and 3 bases at J, with 2 bases in the middle. CDR3 bases: TGTGCCAGCAGCCAATACTACGAGCAGTACTTC. Translating it yields CASSQYYEQYF.

The gene calls are TRBV27 and TRBJ1-2, with 10 bases that match TRBD1. CDR1 is MNHEY and CDR2 is SMNVEV in the germline V gene (reference sequence). The CDR3 totals 18 residues. V lost 8 bases to trimming and J lost 5 bases; unmatched junction nucleotides: 20. The CDR3, as DNA: TGTGCCAGCGGTATCGGCTCCTCGGGGACAGGGGAGGTGTATGGCTACACCTTC. Protein: CASGIGSSGTGEVYGYTF.

There are many counts of this clonotype. The gene calls are TRBV7-2 and TRBJ1-1; D is ambiguous. CDR1 and CDR2 (germline): SGHTA, FQGNSA. The CDR3 sequence is 13 residues long. V was shortened by 5 bases and J by 1 base, with 8 bases between the two germline ends. CDR3 region: CASSAQRNTEAFF. The CDR3, as DNA: TGTGCCAGCAGCGCCCAGAGGAACACTGAAGCTTTCTTT.

This clonotype was detected a few times. The chain carries TRBV18 and TRBJ2-1, with 13 bases matching TRBD2. The V and J ends lost 3 bases and 6 bases, in that order; junction bases with no gene match: 8. Germline loops: CDR1 KGHSH, CDR2 LQKENI. CDR3 length: 17 amino acids. CDR3 loop: CASSPVTSGRAINEQFF. The CDR3 nucleotides are TGTGCCAGCTCACCTGTAACTAGCGGGAGGGCCATCAATGAGCAGTTCTTC.

This clonotype has more than one count but fewer than ten. The chain uses TRBV29-1 and TRBJ2-2, with TRBD2 matching 8 bases. This CDR3 region has 14 residues. V lost 7 bases, J lost 6 bases, and 10 bases stayed unmatched. Germline loops: CDR1 SQVTM, CDR2 ANQGSEA. CDR3 loop: CSAFGTRGSGELFF. CDR3 DNA sequence: TGCAGCGCCTTCGGGACTAGAGGTTCCGGGGAGCTGTTTTTT.

A few counts support this clonotype. The V and J genes are TRBV5-1 and TRBJ2-4, with TRBD2 matching over 15 bases. Germline V gene lookup returns CDR1 SGHRS and CDR2 YFSETQ. V dropped 4 bases and J dropped 3; count of bases not matched to a gene: 11. There are 19 residues in the CDR3. The CDR3 coding sequence is TGCGCCAGCAGCCCTGGACTAGCGGGAGGGCCGCGGGGCAAAAACATTCAGTACTTC. It specifies CASSPGLAGGPRGKNIQYF.